This passage covers 9 T cell receptor beta chains from one sample sequenced in a study of T-cell reconstitution after alpha-beta-depleted transplantation in children. It was with unique molecular identifiers that the TCRbeta library was prepared. TCRdb analysed the PCR reads with MiXCR anew, one entry per CDR3 protein. The data hold about 260,000 distinct CDR3 sequences, with roughly 8.2% observed a single time. This sample comprised PBMCs, mostly from graft donor cells, obtained 180 days after TCRalphabeta/CD19-depleted stem cell transplant. The receptors originated from a male patient younger than 18 who had a stem cell transplant for acute lymphoblastic leukemia, so the T cells may come from the graft donor.

This clonotype appeared many times. V and J are TRBV20-1 and TRBJ2-7; 10 bases map to TRBD2. CDR3 length equals 14 residues. With 2 bases clipped from V and 4 bases from J, the junction kept 5 bases outside the gene matches. Per the germline V gene, CDR1 is DFQATT and CDR2 is SNEGSKA (reference sequence). The CDR3 region is CSARSLAGEYEQYF. For the CDR3, the DNA is TGCAGTGCTAGAAGCCTAGCGGGAGAGTACGAGCAGTACTTC.

By share, this clonotype ranks as medium-sized. The chain combines TRBV4-3 with TRBJ1-2; D unresolved. This CDR3 has 13 residues. In germline, CDR1 is LGHNA, CDR2 YSLEER. V dropped 1 base and J dropped 2 bases, with 5 bases sitting between them. CDR3 amino acids: CASSQVSNYGYTF. The CDR3 nucleotides are TGCGCCAGCAGCCAAGTCTCCAACTATGGCTACACCTTC.

This clonotype has at least ten counts. In DNA form, the CDR3 reads TGTGCCAGCAGTTTATTAGGGGCAGATACGCAGTATTTT. Protein product: CASSLLGADTQYF. This sequence joins TRBV27 and TRBJ2-3; D is perhaps TRBD1 (5 bases). Per germline, CDR1 MNHEY and CDR2 SMNVEV (reference sequence). The CDR3 sequence is 13 residues long. Trimming pared 1 base from V and 4 bases from J, leaving 6 bases between.

This clonotype was recorded at least ten times. V and J are TRBV9 and TRBJ2-6; D is possibly TRBD1 (5 bases). The V end lost 4 bases, the J end lost 0 bases, and 11 bases lay between the germline ends. Germline CDR1 is SGDLS and CDR2 is YYNGEE. The CDR3 is made up of 16 amino acids. CDR3 sequence reads: CASSSNRISGANVLTF. Here the CDR3 DNA reads TGTGCCAGCAGCTCCAACAGGATCTCTGGGGCCAACGTCCTGACTTTC.

This clonotype was counted at least ten times. V usage is TRBV7-9 and J usage is TRBJ2-5; D not resolved. CDR1 is SEHNR and CDR2 is FQNEAQ in the germline V gene (reference sequence). Trimming left V 0 bases short and J 2 bases short, with 10 bases between. The CDR3 spans 15 residues. The CDR3 DNA sequence: TGTGCCAGCAGCTTAGCGCGAACAGCTCAAGAGACCCAGTACTTC. This sequence encodes CASSLARTAQETQYF.

This clonotype has at least ten counts. The chain is built from TRBV4-2 and TRBJ1-1; 12 bases line up with TRBD1. The CDR3 is made up of 16 amino acids. The V gene end was trimmed by 10 bases and the J gene end by 0 bases; junction bases not matched to a gene: 9. Germline CDR1 reads LGHNA; CDR2 reads YNFKEQ. CDR3 amino acids: CAKAPGQGALNTEAFF. The DNA for the CDR3 is TGTGCCAAGGCTCCGGGACAGGGGGCTCTGAACACTGAAGCTTTCTTT.

This clonotype came up many times. V and J are TRBV12-3 or TRBV12-4 and TRBJ2-5; D may be TRBD2 (5 bases). The V gene lost 2 bases and the J gene lost 9 bases, with 22 bases spanning the gap. The CDR3 runs to 16 residues. This CDR3 reads CASSLSSTWRAVAQYF. The CDR3 DNA is TGTGCCAGCAGTTTATCCTCGACATGGCGGGCGGTGGCCCAGTACTTC.

This clonotype was counted at least ten times. The chain couples TRBV7-2 to TRBJ2-2; possible D gene TRBD2, 5 bases. The CDR3 extends over 13 amino acids. Between the trimmed V and J ends, which lost 3 bases and 5 bases, there was a span of 7 bases. CDR1 and CDR2 from the germline V gene are SGHTA and FQGNSA. The CDR3 protein is CASSFTRTGELFF. Here the CDR3 DNA reads TGTGCCAGCAGCTTTACTAGAACCGGGGAGCTGTTTTTT.

This clonotype was counted at least ten times. This sequence joins TRBV5-1 and TRBJ2-7; tentatively, D is TRBD1 (6 bases). The CDR3 is 14 residues long. Germline V gene sequence: CDR1 SGHRS, CDR2 YFSETQ. The germline V and J ends were trimmed by 5 bases and 3 bases, with 15 bases remaining between them. CDR3: CASRPSGQNYEQYF. The CDR3, as DNA: TGCGCCAGCAGACCCTCTGGACAGAACTACGAGCAGTACTTC.